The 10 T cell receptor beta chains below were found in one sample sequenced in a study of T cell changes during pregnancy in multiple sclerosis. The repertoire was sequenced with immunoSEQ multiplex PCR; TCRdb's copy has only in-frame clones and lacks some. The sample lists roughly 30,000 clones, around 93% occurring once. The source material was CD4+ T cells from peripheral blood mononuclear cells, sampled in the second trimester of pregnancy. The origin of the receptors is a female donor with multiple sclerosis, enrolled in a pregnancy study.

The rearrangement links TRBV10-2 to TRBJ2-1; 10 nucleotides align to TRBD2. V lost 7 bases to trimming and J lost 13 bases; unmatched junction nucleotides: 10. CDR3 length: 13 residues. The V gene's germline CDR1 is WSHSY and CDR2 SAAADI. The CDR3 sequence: CASTLRLAGDQFF. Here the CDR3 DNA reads TGCGCCAGCACCCTACGCCTAGCGGGAGATCAGTTCTTC.

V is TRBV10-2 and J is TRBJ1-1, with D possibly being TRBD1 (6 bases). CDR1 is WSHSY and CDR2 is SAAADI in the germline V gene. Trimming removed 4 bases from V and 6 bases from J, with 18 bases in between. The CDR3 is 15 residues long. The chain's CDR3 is CASSAFTGLGSEAFF. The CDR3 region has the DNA TGCGCCAGCAGTGCATTTACAGGGTTAGGGTCTGAAGCTTTCTTT.

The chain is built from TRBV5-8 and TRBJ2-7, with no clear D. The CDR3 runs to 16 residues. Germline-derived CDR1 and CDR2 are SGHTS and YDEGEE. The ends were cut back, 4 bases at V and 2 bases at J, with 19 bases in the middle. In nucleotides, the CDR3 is TGTGCCAGCAGCCACCTTGGGCGTACAGCTACCTACGAGCAGTACTTC. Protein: CASSHLGRTATYEQYF.

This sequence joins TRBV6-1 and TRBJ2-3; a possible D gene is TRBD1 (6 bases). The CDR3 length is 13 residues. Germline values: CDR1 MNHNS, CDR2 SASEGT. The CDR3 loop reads CSSGQDYTDTQYF. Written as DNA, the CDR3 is TGTTCCTCGGGACAAGACTACACAGATACGCAGTATTTT.

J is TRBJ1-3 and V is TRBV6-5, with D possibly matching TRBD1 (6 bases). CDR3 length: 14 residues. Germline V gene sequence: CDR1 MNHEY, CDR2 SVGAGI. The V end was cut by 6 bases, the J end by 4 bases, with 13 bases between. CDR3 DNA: TGTGCCAGCAGCCGAAGGGGGTTCGGAAACACCATATATTTT. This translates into CASSRRGFGNTIYF.

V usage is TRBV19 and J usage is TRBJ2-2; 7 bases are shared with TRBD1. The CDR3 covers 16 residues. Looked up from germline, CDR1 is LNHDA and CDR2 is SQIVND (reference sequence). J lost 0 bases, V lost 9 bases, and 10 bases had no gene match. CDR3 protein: CASSLPRGTNTGELFF. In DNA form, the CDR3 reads TGTGCCAGCTCGCTACCCAGGGGGACGAACACCGGGGAGCTGTTTTTT.

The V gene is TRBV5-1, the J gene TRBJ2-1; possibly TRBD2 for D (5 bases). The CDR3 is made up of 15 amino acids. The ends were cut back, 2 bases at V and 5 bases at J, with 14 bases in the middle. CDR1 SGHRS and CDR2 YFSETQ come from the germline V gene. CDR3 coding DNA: TGCGCCAGCAGCTTAGGATCAACTAGGAACAATGAGCAGTTCTTC. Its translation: CASSLGSTRNNEQFF. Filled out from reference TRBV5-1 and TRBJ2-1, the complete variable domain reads KAGVTQTPRYLIKTRGQQVTLSCSPISGHRSVSWYQQTPGQGLQFLFEYFSETQRNKGNFPGRFSGRQFSNSRSEMNVSTLELGDSALYLCASSLGSTRNNEQFFGPGTRLTVL.

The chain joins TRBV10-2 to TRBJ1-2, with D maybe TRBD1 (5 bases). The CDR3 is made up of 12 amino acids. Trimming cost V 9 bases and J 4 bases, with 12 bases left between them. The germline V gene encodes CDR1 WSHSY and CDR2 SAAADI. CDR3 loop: CASSGDRYGYTF. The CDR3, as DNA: TGCGCCAGTTCGGGGGACCGCTATGGCTACACCTTC.

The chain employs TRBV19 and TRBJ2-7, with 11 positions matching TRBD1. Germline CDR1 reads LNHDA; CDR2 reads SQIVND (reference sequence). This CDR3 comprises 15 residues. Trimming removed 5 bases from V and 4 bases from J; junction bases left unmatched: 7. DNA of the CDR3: TGTGCCAGTAGTGCACTCCGGGACAGGGGGTACGAGCAGTACTTC. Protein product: CASSALRDRGYEQYF.

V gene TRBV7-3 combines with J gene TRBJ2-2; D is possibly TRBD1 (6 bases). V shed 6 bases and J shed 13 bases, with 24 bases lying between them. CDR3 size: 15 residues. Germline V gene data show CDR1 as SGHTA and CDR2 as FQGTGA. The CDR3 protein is CASSLRTGFAPGLFF. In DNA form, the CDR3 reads TGTGCCAGCAGTTTGAGAACAGGGTTCGCCCCGGGGCTGTTTTTT.